The 6 T cell receptor beta chains below all came from one sample that was sequenced in a study of blood T cell repertoires in COVID-19. TCRdb's table, derived via immunoSEQ multiplex PCR, lists solely in-frame clones and lacks some. The repertoire holds 120,000 to 150,000 clones, with roughly 84% as singletons. Sample: PBMCs or T cells enriched from blood (not recorded which). These receptors originate from a woman aged 50 to 60 who had been exposed to COVID-19.

This clone has only a few counts. The J gene is TRBJ1-3, the V gene TRBV7-9; D remains unclear. Per germline, CDR1 SEHNR and CDR2 FQNEAQ (reference sequence). The CDR3 consists of 17 residues. V was pared by 4 bases and J by 0 bases, with 16 bases between. Here the CDR3 reads CASSSNTALFSGNTIYF. Here the CDR3 DNA reads TGTGCCAGCAGCTCTAATACAGCCCTTTTCTCTGGAAACACCATATATTTT.

The chain joins TRBV6-5 to TRBJ1-1, with D possibly being TRBD1 (5 bases). Trimming pared 7 bases from V and 0 bases from J, leaving 12 bases between. Germline lookup yields CDR1 MNHEY and CDR2 SVGAGI. This CDR3 region has 14 residues. DNA for the CDR3: TGTGCCAGCACATCAGGGTATTTGAACACTGAAGCTTTCTTT. Its translation: CASTSGYLNTEAFF.

The chain combines TRBV19 with TRBJ1-2; 9 nucleotides agree with TRBD1. Germline-derived CDR1 and CDR2 are LNHDA and SQIVND (reference sequence). Trimming took 8 bases from V and 5 from J; bases not matched to a gene: 6. There are 13 residues in the CDR3. DNA for the CDR3: TGTGCCAGTGCCGACAGGGGGAGATATGGCTACACCTTC. Residues: CASADRGRYGYTF. The full variable domain, with the rest looked up from reference TRBV19 and TRBJ1-2, is DGGITQSPKYLFRKEGQNVTLSCEQNLNHDAMYWYRQDPGQGLRLIYYSQIVNDFQKGDIAEGYSVSREKKESFPLTVTSAQKNPTAFYLCASADRGRYGYTFGSGTRLTVV.

The rearrangement uses TRBV6-6 and TRBJ1-2, with 8 bases identical to TRBD1. This CDR3 region has 17 residues. The V gene's germline CDR1 is MNHNY and CDR2 SVGAGI (reference sequence). J was trimmed by 0 bases and V by 5 bases; bases with no gene match: 11. The CDR3 bases are TGTGCCAGCAGTCGAGCCGTTGGGACAGGCGCTAACTATGGCTACACCTTC. Its protein product is CASSRAVGTGANYGYTF.

This chain joins TRBV30 and TRBJ1-6; a possible D gene is TRBD1 (6 bases). CDR1 is GTSNPN, CDR2 SVGIG, per germline (reference sequence). The germline V and J ends were trimmed by 4 bases and 7 bases, with 14 bases remaining between them. The CDR3 is made up of 14 amino acids. DNA for the CDR3: TGTGCCTGGATGAATCAGGGGTGGAATTCACCCCTCCACTTT. Translating gives CAWMNQGWNSPLHF.

The rearrangement joins TRBV19 to TRBJ2-3, with TRBD2 identical over 10 bases. Looked up from germline, CDR1 is LNHDA and CDR2 is SQIVND (reference sequence). J lost 0 bases, V lost 3 bases, and 9 bases had no gene match. The CDR3 sequence is 18 residues long. CDR3 loop: CASSIGSGRKTSTDTQYF. CDR3 DNA: TGTGCCAGTAGTATTGGTAGCGGGAGGAAAACTAGCACAGATACGCAGTATTTT.